Detailed here is one T cell receptor beta chain. The antigen is unknown. Total RNA from whole blood was isolated with no T cell sorting. Germline values: CDR1 SGHDN, CDR2 FVKESK. The CDR3 totals 14 residues. This sample is drawn from a study of monozygotic twins with inflammatory bowel disease. The study's findings and limits: Repertoire similarity did not differ between concordant and discordant twins, possibly owing to limited power. Healthy co-twins, by inverse Simpson, had higher TCRbeta diversity than their siblings with IBD.

TCRdb reprocessed the 5' RACE reads and stores each CDR3 protein as one record, lacking DNA. In all, the sample yields roughly 160,000 distinct CDR3 sequences. Sequencing was performed on blood. This clonotype was sampled from a human donor with ulcerative colitis or Crohn's disease, or a healthy co-twin of an affected twin (not recorded which). This rearrangement joins TRBV14 to TRBJ1-2; the D call of TRBD1 rests on TCRdb alone, since no DNA is present to check it. The CDR3 loop reads CASSRDRWNYGYTF.